A single sample gave rise to the 17 T cell receptor beta chains below, sequenced in a study of CD8+CD57+ T cells in acquired aplastic anemia. Both TCR beta VDJ combination and CDR3 sequence profiling were carried out. Genomic DNA was the template for this profiling. TCRdb re-derived calls from the reads in MiXCR, one entry per CDR3 protein. The sample includes about 400,000 distinct CDR3 sequences, 60% to 80% of them seen just once. The sequenced material came from sorted CD4+, CD8+, or CD8+CD57+ T cells (not recorded which) from PBMCs. All receptors come from a human donor in good health, serving as a control.

This chain connects TRBV7-7 to TRBJ1-1; D not certain. The length of the CDR3 is 12 residues. The germline gives CDR1 SSHAT, CDR2 FNYEAQ (reference sequence). The CDR3 is CAIPFMNTEAFF. Here the CDR3 DNA reads TGTGCTATACCCTTTATGAACACTGAAGCTTTCTTT.

The chain carries TRBV29-1 and TRBJ2-5; TRBD1 agrees at 9 bases. Germline V gene sequence: CDR1 SQVTM, CDR2 ANQGSEA. CDR3 length equals 14 residues. V dropped 6 bases and J dropped 3; count of bases not matched to a gene: 8. CDR3 residues: CSVRTGQGEETQYF. CDR3 nucleotide sequence: TGCAGCGTCCGGACGGGACAGGGAGAAGAGACCCAGTACTTC.

This clonotype was counted at least ten times. The rearrangement links TRBV5-1 to TRBJ2-1; the D gene is possibly TRBD1 (7 bases). The ends were cut back, 7 bases at V and 0 bases at J, with 14 bases in the middle. This CDR3 comprises 15 residues. CDR1 SGHRS and CDR2 YFSETQ come from the germline V gene. CDR3 protein: CASGGGGSSYNEQFF. The DNA for the CDR3 is TGCGCCAGCGGCGGAGGGGGCAGCTCCTACAATGAGCAGTTCTTC.

This clonotype was seen repeatedly, ten times or more. The V and J genes are TRBV24-1 and TRBJ1-2, with 10 positions matching TRBD1. The CDR3 length is 18 residues. The V gene end was trimmed by 3 bases and the J gene end by 2 bases; junction bases not matched to a gene: 11. CDR1 is KGHDR and CDR2 is SFDVKD in the germline V gene. As DNA, the CDR3 is TGTGCCACCAGTGATGGCTGGGACAGGGGAGGCCTAAACTATGGCTACACCTTC. As protein: CATSDGWDRGGLNYGYTF.

In its sample, this clonotype was seen a few times. A read error may account for a junction end that differs from germline. V is TRBV11-3 and J is TRBJ2-1; 11 bases line up with TRBD2. Germline CDR1 SGHNT, CDR2 YENEEA. There are 13 residues in the CDR3. The CDR3 here is CSSSSSGGSPQFF. CDR3 coding DNA: TGTTCCAGCAGCTCTAGCGGGGGGAGCCCGCAGTTCTTC.

This clonotype has just a few counts. The V call is TRBV29-1, the J call TRBJ1-1; 7 nucleotides line up with TRBD1. The germline gives CDR1 SQVTM, CDR2 ANQGSEA. This CDR3 is 12 amino acids long. With 8 bases clipped from V and 4 bases from J, the junction kept 7 bases outside the gene matches. The CDR3 sequence is CSRGQVGTEAFF. The CDR3 DNA follows: TGCAGCAGAGGACAGGTCGGCACTGAAGCTTTCTTT.

Points on this clonotype: Germline is not matched at one junction end, which may reflect a read error. This chain uses TRBV29-1 with TRBJ1-1; D is unclear. Germline CDR1 and CDR2: SQVTM and ANQGSEA. There are 12 residues in the CDR3. In nucleotides, the CDR3 is TGCAGCGTGGGGAATATGAACACTGGAGCTTTATTT. As protein: CSVGNMNTGALF.

This clonotype was recorded at least ten times. The J gene is TRBJ2-7, the V gene TRBV6-5; tentatively, D is TRBD1 (5 bases). Per the germline V gene, CDR1 is MNHEY and CDR2 is SVGAGI. The CDR3 consists of 13 residues. V was trimmed by 4 bases and J by 2 bases, leaving 9 bases between them. In DNA, the CDR3 is TGTGCCAGCAGTTCCAGGGTCCCCTACGAGCAGTACTTC. Amino acid sequence: CASSSRVPYEQYF.

The chain has TRBV25-1 and TRBJ1-4; D is uncertain. The CDR3 is made up of 16 amino acids. Trimming removed 1 base at V and 7 bases at J, with 16 bases between. The germline V gene has CDR1 MGHDK and CDR2 SYGVNS. The CDR3 nucleotides are TGTGCCAGCAGTGAATCCTCGGGGAGAGGGCGTGAAAAACTGTTTTTT. It is translated as CASSESSGRGREKLFF. The complete variable domain, with remaining parts taken from reference TRBV25-1 and TRBJ1-4, reads EADIYQTPRYLVIGTGKKITLECSQTMGHDKMYWYQQDPGMELHLIHYSYGVNSTEKGDLSSESTVSRIRTEHFPLTLESARPSHTSQYLCASSESSGRGREKLFFGSGTQLSVL.

In the case of this clonotype: The CDR3 end shows no conserved phenylalanine or tryptophan, and so a read error is likely. Because the CDR3's place on the DNA is in doubt, the DNA is left out and the CDR3 is given as listed by TCRdb. The CDR3 protein is CASSLWVDNGETY. The chain recombines TRBV7-2 with TRBJ1-1. Germline assignment: CDR1 SGHTA and CDR2 FQGNSA. The CDR3 is 13 amino acids in total, end residues counted.

This clonotype has a count of ten or more. The chain joins TRBV6-1 to TRBJ2-2; weak D call: TRBD2 (6 bases). Germline lookup yields CDR1 MNHNS and CDR2 SASEGT. CDR3 size: 15 residues. V lost 8 bases and J lost 6, with 19 bases in between. CDR3 residues: CASAPTQGGAGELFF. Here the CDR3 DNA reads TGTGCCAGCGCGCCAACCCAAGGAGGGGCCGGGGAGCTGTTTTTT.

J is TRBJ2-7 and V is TRBV7-3; TRBD2 agrees at 7 bases. CDR3 size: 15 residues. The germline V gene encodes CDR1 SGHTA and CDR2 FQGTGA. V lost 5 bases to trimming and J lost 5 bases; unmatched junction nucleotides: 12. The CDR3 loop reads CASSQAGRAWDEQYF. The CDR3 DNA is TGTGCCAGCAGCCAAGCGGGGAGGGCCTGGGACGAGCAGTACTTC.

The J gene is TRBJ2-1, the V gene TRBV10-3; no clear D gene. V was trimmed by 3 bases and J by 8 bases, leaving 11 bases between them. Germline assignment: CDR1 ENHRY and CDR2 SYGVKD. The CDR3 totals 13 residues. The CDR3 is CAISDKGLHEQFF. CDR3 in DNA: TGTGCCATCAGTGATAAGGGCCTACATGAGCAGTTCTTC.

With regard to this clonotype: A read error may be the cause here, since a much bigger clone is one base away. This is likely a read error, given that the CDR3 carries no conserved phenylalanine or tryptophan at its end. The CDR3 loop is CASSESMGQGSYEQYS. CDR3 DNA sequence: TGTGCCAGCAGTGAAAGTATGGGACAGGGTTCCTACGAGCAGTACTCC. This rearrangement joins TRBV10-3 to TRBJ2-7, with 9 bases identical to TRBD1. The CDR3 is 16 residues long. CDR1 is ENHRY, CDR2 SYGVKD, per germline.

This rearrangement joins TRBV20-1 to TRBJ2-3, with TRBD1 matching over 7 bases. V lost 5 bases to trimming and J lost 10 bases; unmatched junction nucleotides: 12. CDR3 size: 13 residues. Germline V gene data show CDR1 as DFQATT and CDR2 as SNEGSKA (reference sequence). CDR3 residues: CSALDRATNAQYF. For the CDR3, the DNA is TGCAGTGCTCTTGACAGGGCAACTAATGCGCAGTATTTT.

The rearrangement links TRBV2 to TRBJ1-1; D call uncertain. This CDR3 contains 14 residues. Germline loops: CDR1 SNHLY, CDR2 FYNNEI. The V end lost 11 bases, the J end lost 6 bases, and 22 bases lay between the germline ends. The CDR3 DNA follows: TGTGCCTGCTCTCGTGGTGGTGCGGCCGCTGAAGCTTTCTTT. Translated: CACSRGGAAAEAFF.

The J gene is TRBJ1-1, the V gene TRBV2, with 7 bases identical to TRBD1. CDR3 length: 14 amino acids. Germline trimming cut 5 bases from V and 1 base from J; bases unmatched to any gene: 4. Germline V gene sequence: CDR1 SNHLY, CDR2 FYNNEI. The DNA of the CDR3 is TGTGCCAGCAGTAGGGACAGAGCGAACACTGAAGCTTTCTTT. Translating gives CASSRDRANTEAFF.